This T cell receptor (beta chain) is drawn from a study of blood T cell repertoires in COVID-19 (dated by TCRdb to the early 2020s). About the study as a whole: The collaborator samples originated in the United States, Italy and Spain and spanned the acute and convalescent phases of COVID-19. The prospective study material was composed of cDNA or gDNA derived from T cells, B-cell-depleted T cells, or PBMCs. Subjects who had been exposed to COVID-19, were actively infected with it, or had recovered from it provided the deeply sampled blood TCRbeta repertoires that made up the dataset. The repertoires were made available in a free public database intended to serve as a resource for research on the immune response to SARS-CoV-2. The samples were drawn from two sources: the first 160 participants of the ongoing ImmuneRACE study, and 1,000 to 1,500 subjects contributed by 6 global collaborators. A de-identified subject ID, COVID-19 status, age in years and sex were almost always included in the sample metadata. HLA class I and class II types, where available, came from metadata supplied by the sample provider rather than from assay-based typing. Broad study findings and their caveats: How much clinical and demographic metadata was included differed by source and by participant, and the metadata was provided uncurated.

Unmatched junction bases come to 4, with V trimmed by 1 base and J by 7 bases. From cysteine to phenylalanine, the CDR3 is 13 amino acids long. Kept here is only the CDR3 DNA, which spans 39 bases and is read in frame from base 1. The germline V gene (reference sequence) yields LGHDT for CDR1 and YNNKEL for CDR2. Whole blood was collected in K2EDTA tubes by collaborating institutions according to the institutions' own protocols. Collaborator samples were shipped for TCRbeta analysis as frozen whole blood, isolated PBMCs, or DNA extracted from either sample type. In regard to this clone: Its antigen has not been determined. Nothing much larger sits one base from this clone, and base qualities are not available.

The immunoSEQ Assay, a bias-controlled multiplex PCR, was used to amplify TCRbeta CDR3 regions from genomic DNA. In the authors' own workflow: The number of nucleated cells in each sample was estimated by amplification of reference gene primers within the assay. Sequence reads were collapsed and filtered to measure the absolute abundance of every unique TCRbeta CDR3 rearrangement. Productive Simpson clonality was computed per sample as the square root of Simpson's diversity index over productive rearrangements. TCRdb obtained this table from immuneACCESS and retained in-frame rearrangements with V and J assigned. These tables miss some clones; where compared with another copy, unresolved V genes account for less than half of the shortfall, and the remainder is unexplained. D and trimming were read from the DNA, whereas the V and J calls and clone size are those reported in that table. Recorded for this sample are fewer than 100,000 clones; 87% of them occurred a single time. The ten largest make up 4% to 5.5% of the sample.

The sequencing input was peripheral blood. The chain employs TRBV3-1 (or the pseudogene TRBV3-2) and TRBJ2-7; the junction holds 7 bases that match TRBD2. This clonotype was obtained from a man in his sixties or seventies with acute or convalescent COVID-19. Here is the DNA: TGTGCCAGCAGCCAAGGCAGGGAGGGGGAGCAGTACTTC. This is translated as CASSQGREGEQYF.